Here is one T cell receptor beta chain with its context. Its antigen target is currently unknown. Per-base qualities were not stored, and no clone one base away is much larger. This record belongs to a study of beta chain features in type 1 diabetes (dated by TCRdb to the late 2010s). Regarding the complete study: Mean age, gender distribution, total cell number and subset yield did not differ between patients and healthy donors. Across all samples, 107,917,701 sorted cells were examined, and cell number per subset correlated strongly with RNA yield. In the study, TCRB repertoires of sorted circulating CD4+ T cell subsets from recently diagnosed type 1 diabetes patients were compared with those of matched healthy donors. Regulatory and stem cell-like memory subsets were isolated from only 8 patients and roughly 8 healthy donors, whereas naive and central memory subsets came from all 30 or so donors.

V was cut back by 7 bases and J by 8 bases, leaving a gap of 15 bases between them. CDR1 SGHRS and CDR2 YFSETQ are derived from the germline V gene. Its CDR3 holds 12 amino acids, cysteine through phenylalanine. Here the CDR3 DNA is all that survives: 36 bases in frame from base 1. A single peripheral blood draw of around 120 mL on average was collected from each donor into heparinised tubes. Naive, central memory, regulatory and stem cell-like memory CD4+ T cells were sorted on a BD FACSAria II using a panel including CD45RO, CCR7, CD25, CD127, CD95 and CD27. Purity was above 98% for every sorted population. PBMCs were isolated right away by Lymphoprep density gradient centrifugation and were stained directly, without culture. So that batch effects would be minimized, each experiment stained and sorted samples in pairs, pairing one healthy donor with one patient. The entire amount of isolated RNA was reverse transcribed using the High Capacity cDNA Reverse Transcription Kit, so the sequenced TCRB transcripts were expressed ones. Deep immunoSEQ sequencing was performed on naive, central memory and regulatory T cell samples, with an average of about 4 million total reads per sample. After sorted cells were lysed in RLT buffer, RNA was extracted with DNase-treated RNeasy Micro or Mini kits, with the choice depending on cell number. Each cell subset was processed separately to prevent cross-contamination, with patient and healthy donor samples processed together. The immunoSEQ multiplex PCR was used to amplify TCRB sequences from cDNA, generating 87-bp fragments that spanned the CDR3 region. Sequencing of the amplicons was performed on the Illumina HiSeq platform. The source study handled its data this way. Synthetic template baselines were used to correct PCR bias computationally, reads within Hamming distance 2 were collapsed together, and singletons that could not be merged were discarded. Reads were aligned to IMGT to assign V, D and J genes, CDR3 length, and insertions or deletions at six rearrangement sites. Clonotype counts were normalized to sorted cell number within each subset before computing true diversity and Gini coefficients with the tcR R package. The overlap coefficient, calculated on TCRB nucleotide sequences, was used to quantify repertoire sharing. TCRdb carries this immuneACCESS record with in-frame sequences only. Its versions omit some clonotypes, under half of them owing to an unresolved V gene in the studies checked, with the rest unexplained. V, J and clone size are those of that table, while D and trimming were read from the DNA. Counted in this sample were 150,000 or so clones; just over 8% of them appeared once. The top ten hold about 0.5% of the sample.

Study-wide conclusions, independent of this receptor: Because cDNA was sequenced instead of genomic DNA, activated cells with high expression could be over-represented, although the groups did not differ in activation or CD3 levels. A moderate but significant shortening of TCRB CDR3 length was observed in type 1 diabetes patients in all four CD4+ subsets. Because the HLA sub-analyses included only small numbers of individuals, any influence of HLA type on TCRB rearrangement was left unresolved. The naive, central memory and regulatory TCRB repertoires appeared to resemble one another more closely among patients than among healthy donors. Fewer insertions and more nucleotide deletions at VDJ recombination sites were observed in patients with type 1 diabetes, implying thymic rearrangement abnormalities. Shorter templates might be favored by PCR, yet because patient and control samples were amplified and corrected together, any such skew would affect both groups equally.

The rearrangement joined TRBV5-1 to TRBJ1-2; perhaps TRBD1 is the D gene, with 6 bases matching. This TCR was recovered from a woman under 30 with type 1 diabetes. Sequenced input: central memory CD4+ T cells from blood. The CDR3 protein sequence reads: CASQQGEEGYTF. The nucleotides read TGCGCCAGCCAACAGGGAGAGGAGGGCTACACCTTC.